A single count supports the clone carrying this T cell receptor (beta chain). Antigen unknown. These data belong to a study of cytomegalovirus exposure and HLA in healthy donors. General study points: As a later analysis revealed, the rate of TCR association differed by HLA locus, with DRB1 most and HLA-C fewest.

Both 60 Vbeta primers and 13 Jbeta primers went into the PCR. Assay: immunoSEQ multiplex PCR; the TCRdb copy retains only in-frame clones and omits some. The sample comprises 200,000 to 250,000 clones, around 83% of which are singletons, and 1.4% rests with the top ten. Sample: PBMCs. This clonotype was sampled from a girl between 10 and 17 years old in good health and CMV-seronegative.

The CDR3 loop reads CASSRGRAGGPDGELFF. The CDR3 DNA is TGTGCCAGCAGCCGCGGCAGGGCGGGAGGGCCGGACGGGGAGCTGTTTTTT. The chain carries TRBV4-2 and TRBJ2-2; 9 nucleotides line up with TRBD2. With V trimmed by 4 bases and J by 7 bases, 13 bases remained unmatched. Germline V gives CDR1 LGHNA, CDR2 YNFKEQ. This CDR3 has 17 amino acids.